This TCR beta chain stems from a study of human T cells and chemical hapten exposure. The overall study: Variation in per-sample TCR yields came mainly from small pooled library volume differences.

About this clonotype itself: Its antigen remains unknown.

The library gave individual cDNA molecules unique molecular identifiers. TCRdb processed the 5' RACE reads anew with MiXCR; each CDR3 protein has one entry. The table has fewer than 150,000 distinct CDR3 sequences, approximately 19% seen once. Per germline, CDR1 MGHRA and CDR2 YSYEKL. V shed 7 bases and J shed 2 bases, with 20 bases lying between them. The CDR3 runs to 16 residues. Whole blood, unfractionated, served as the material for total RNA extraction. Regarding the study as a whole: No shift was seen in TCRs above 1 in 1000 frequency with DPC sensitization.

The sequence was collected from a human donor in good health. The chain is built from TRBV4-1 and TRBJ1-1, with D uncertain. This CDR3 is CASIPSERLKNTEAFF. CDR3 nucleotide sequence: TGCGCCAGCATCCCATCAGAGCGCTTGAAAAACACTGAAGCTTTCTTT.